Following are 14 T cell receptor beta chains from one sample sequenced in a study of cytomegalovirus exposure and HLA in healthy donors (dated by TCRdb to about 2017). Library preparation employed the immunoSEQ multiplex PCR assay. The multiplex PCR relied on a mix of 60 forward primers for TCR Vbeta segments and 13 reverse primers for TCR Jbeta segments. TCRdb took over this immuneACCESS table, retaining in-frame rearrangements with V and J assigned. Such tables are incomplete; in checked studies, under half of the missing clones stem from an unresolved V gene, and the remainder is unexplained. In this sample the table shows about 140,000 clones, 73% of which occur a single time. Of the sample, 13% to 15% falls within the top ten clones. Material: PBMCs. Source of these receptors: a human donor in good health.

V and J are TRBV30 and TRBJ1-2; D uncertain. V was pared by 4 bases and J by 2 bases, with 14 bases between. This CDR3 comprises 14 residues. The germline gives CDR1 GTSNPN, CDR2 SVGIG (reference sequence). CDR3 sequence reads: CAWIKQNPNYGYTF. CDR3 sequence (DNA): TGTGCCTGGATCAAGCAAAATCCGAACTATGGCTACACCTTC.

V is TRBV7-9 and J is TRBJ2-3; 7 nucleotides align to TRBD2. Germline CDR1 reads SEHNR; CDR2 reads FQNEAQ (reference sequence). The trim removed 2 bases at V and 0 bases at J, leaving 2 bases unmatched. The CDR3 spans 15 residues. The CDR3 spells CASSLLADSTDTQYF. CDR3 DNA: TGTGCCAGCAGCTTACTAGCGGATAGCACAGATACGCAGTATTTT. Full variable domain (missing parts from reference TRBV7-9 and TRBJ2-3): DTGVSQNPRHKITKRGQNVTFRCDPISEHNRLYWYRQTLGQGPEFLTYFQNEAQLEKSRLLSDRFSAERPKGSFSTLEIQRTEQGDSAMYLCASSLLADSTDTQYFGPGTRLTVL.

The chain has TRBV2 and TRBJ2-7; TRBD2 matches 11 bases. The ends lost 4 bases at V and 7 bases at J; junction bases unmatched: 9. The germline CDR1 and CDR2 sequences are SNHLY and FYNNEI. The CDR3 sequence is 15 residues long. This CDR3 reads CASSAGSGGAREQYF. Here the CDR3 DNA reads TGTGCCAGCAGTGCCGGTAGCGGGGGGGCCCGGGAGCAGTACTTC.

The chain carries TRBV11-3 and TRBJ2-2, with D unresolved. The length of the CDR3 is 13 residues. Germline CDR1 and CDR2: SGHNT and YENEEA. The V end was cut by 0 bases, the J end by 8 bases, with 7 bases between. This CDR3 is CASSLDHFGELFF. Written as DNA, the CDR3 is TGTGCCAGCAGCTTAGATCACTTTGGGGAGCTGTTTTTT.

In nucleotides, the CDR3 is TGTGCCAGCAGCGTTTCGGGGGGTACCCAAGAGACCCAGTACTTC. It is translated as CASSVSGGTQETQYF. The rearrangement uses TRBV7-9 and TRBJ2-5; 7 nucleotides line up with TRBD2. This CDR3 region has 15 residues. From germline, CDR1 is SEHNR and CDR2 FQNEAQ (reference sequence). The V gene end was trimmed by 5 bases and the J gene end by 1 base; junction bases not matched to a gene: 7.

The CDR3 DNA is TGTGCCAGTAGTGTCGACAGGGGGAGCAATCAGCCCCAGCATTTT. Translation gives CASSVDRGSNQPQHF. This chain links TRBV19 with TRBJ1-5; 9 nucleotides align to TRBD1. This CDR3 contains 15 residues. Trimming cost V 5 bases and J 1 base; bases outside gene matches: 3. The germline V gene has CDR1 LNHDA and CDR2 SQIVND (reference sequence).

In regard to this clone: In the same sample, other DNA sequences code for this CDR3. The genes are TRBV5-1 and TRBJ1-3; D is perhaps TRBD1 (5 bases). Trimming removed 5 bases at V and 0 bases at J, with 9 bases between. CDR3 size: 14 residues. The germline V gene encodes CDR1 SGHRS and CDR2 YFSETQ. DNA of the CDR3: TGCGCCAGCAGTTCTGACAGCTCTGGAAACACCATATATTTT. This gives the protein CASSSDSSGNTIYF.

The rearrangement joins TRBV2 to TRBJ2-3; D gene ambiguous. Germline loops: CDR1 SNHLY, CDR2 FYNNEI. The CDR3 consists of 12 residues. The V gene lost 7 bases and the J gene lost 8 bases, with 13 bases spanning the gap. The CDR3 nucleotides are TGTGCCAGCACCCGATTACGGAGTACGCAGTATTTT. Translated: CASTRLRSTQYF. The whole variable domain, remainder taken from reference TRBV2 and TRBJ2-3, is EPEVTQTPSHQVTQMGQEVILRCVPISNHLYFYWYRQILGQKVEFLVSFYNNEISEKSEIFDDQFSVERPDGSNFTLKIRSTKLEDSAMYFCASTRLRSTQYFGPGTRLTVL.

This CDR3 reads CASSLDRGYYGYTF. CDR3 DNA: TGCGCCAGCAGCTTGGACAGGGGGTACTATGGCTACACCTTC. The chain has TRBV5-1 and TRBJ1-2; 8 bases are a match to TRBD1. The CDR3 totals 14 residues. Per germline, CDR1 SGHRS and CDR2 YFSETQ. The V segment lost 0 bases and the J segment 3 bases; nucleotides outside the gene matches: 1. Filled out from reference TRBV5-1 and TRBJ1-2, the complete variable domain reads KAGVTQTPRYLIKTRGQQVTLSCSPISGHRSVSWYQQTPGQGLQFLFEYFSETQRNKGNFPGRFSGRQFSNSRSEMNVSTLELGDSALYLCASSLDRGYYGYTFGSGTRLTVV.

This chain connects TRBV6-5 to TRBJ1-2; TRBD1 might be the D (5 bases). Germline lookup yields CDR1 MNHEY and CDR2 SVGAGI. The CDR3 runs to 13 residues. Between the trimmed V and J ends, which lost 5 bases and 8 bases, there was a span of 15 bases. The CDR3 loop reads CASSTPAGVGYTF. As DNA, the CDR3 is TGTGCCAGCAGTACCCCCGCGGGGGTCGGCTACACCTTC.

The rearrangement links TRBV4-1 to TRBJ2-2; 13 positions agree with TRBD2. Germline V gene data show CDR1 as MGHRA and CDR2 as YSYEKL. This CDR3 has 16 amino acids. V lost 2 bases and J lost 9; bases outside the gene matches: 6. Here the CDR3 reads CASSQPTSGRTRELFF. CDR3 DNA: TGCGCCAGCAGCCAACCGACTAGCGGGAGGACGAGGGAGCTGTTTTTT.

The chain is built from TRBV27 and TRBJ2-5; D gene unclear. The DNA end lines up better with TRBJ2-7; the J call may be wrong. The CDR3 spans 14 residues. The germline V gene has CDR1 MNHEY and CDR2 SMNVEV (reference sequence). The CDR3 is CASSFGSSRYEQYF. CDR3 nucleotide sequence: TGTGCCAGCAGTTTTGGCTCTAGTAGGTACGAGCAGTACTTC.

The rearrangement joins TRBV6-5 to TRBJ2-2; the D is unclear. V lost 6 bases and J 3 bases, leaving 14 bases between the germline ends. The CDR3 runs 15 residues. Germline loops: CDR1 MNHEY, CDR2 SVGAGI. The CDR3 loop is CASSPGNSDTGELFF. The CDR3 nucleotides read TGTGCCAGCAGCCCGGGTAATTCGGACACCGGGGAGCTGTTTTTT.

The chain couples TRBV14 to TRBJ2-3; TRBD2 aligns across 14 bases. CDR3 length: 17 residues. The germline V gene has CDR1 SGHDN and CDR2 FVKESK. The ends lost 3 bases at V and 4 bases at J; junction bases unmatched: 6. The CDR3 protein is CASSHRAGLAGADTQYF. The CDR3 DNA reads TGTGCCAGCAGCCACCGGGCGGGACTAGCGGGGGCAGATACGCAGTATTTT.